This entry lists 22 T cell receptor beta chains sequenced from one sample in a study of blood T cell repertoires in COVID-19. TCRdb's table, derived via immunoSEQ multiplex PCR, lists solely in-frame clones and lacks some. Here the sample spans about 120,000 clones, 75% to 90% being singletons. The sample taken for sequencing was peripheral blood. These receptors originate from a man in his sixties or seventies with active or convalescent COVID-19.

This rearrangement joins TRBV28 to TRBJ1-4; 8 positions agree with TRBD1. Germline CDR1 and CDR2: MDHEN and SYDVKM. The CDR3 has 13 residues. Losses at the gene ends were 8 bases for V and 5 bases for J; bases not matched to a gene: 4. The CDR3 DNA is TGTGCCAGCGCAACAGGGGGGAATGAAAAACTGTTTTTT. As protein: CASATGGNEKLFF.

The chain uses TRBV29-1 and TRBJ2-3, with TRBD2 matching 11 bases. Germline assignment: CDR1 SQVTM and CDR2 ANQGSEA. V shed 7 bases, J shed 6 bases, and the junction held 3 bases outside the gene matches. CDR3 length: 12 residues. CDR3 loop: CSELAGEDTQYF. The DNA of the CDR3 is TGCAGCGAACTAGCGGGAGAGGATACGCAGTATTTT.

This clone appeared once. The chain is built from TRBV10-1 and TRBJ2-3, with TRBD2 as a possible D gene (5 bases). Trimming pared 5 bases from V and 2 bases from J, leaving 14 bases between. The CDR3 extends over 15 amino acids. Germline V lookup: CDR1 WNHNN, CDR2 SYGVQD (reference sequence). The CDR3 loop is CASSSGAGHTDTQYF. The CDR3 DNA reads as TGCGCCAGCAGTTCTGGCGCGGGCCACACAGATACGCAGTATTTT.

This chain joins TRBV21-1 and TRBJ2-7; TRBD1 was called by the table and not checked on the DNA. TRBV21-1 is recorded as a pseudogene. The CDR3 is made up of 14 amino acids. The CDR3 spells CASRGQPSGYEQYF. The CDR3 nucleotides are TGTGCCAGCAGGGGACAGCCCTCAGGATACGAGCAGTACTTC.

V gene TRBV6-6 combines with J gene TRBJ1-5; 7 nucleotides align to TRBD1. CDR1 and CDR2 from the germline V gene are MNHNY and SVGAGI (reference sequence). The CDR3 contains 15 residues. Losses at the gene ends were 0 bases for V and 4 bases for J; bases not matched to a gene: 3. The CDR3 loop is CASSYSEQGNQPQHF. CDR3 nucleotides: TGTGCCAGCAGTTACTCGGAACAGGGGAATCAGCCCCAGCATTTT.

The chain is built from TRBV28 and TRBJ2-7, with D perhaps TRBD1 (6 bases). The V gene's germline CDR1 is MDHEN and CDR2 SYDVKM. V lost 9 bases, J lost 2 bases, and 8 bases lay in between. There are 11 residues in the CDR3. The DNA of the CDR3 is TGTGCCAGACGGGACACCTACGAGCAGTACTTC. Its translation is CARRDTYEQYF.

V usage is TRBV28 and J usage is TRBJ1-4; TRBD1 matches at 7 bases. Trimming took 0 bases from V and 6 from J; bases not matched to a gene: 4. Germline V gene lookup returns CDR1 MDHEN and CDR2 SYDVKM. The CDR3 runs to 15 residues. The CDR3 is CASSLWGRGDEKLFF. In DNA, the CDR3 is TGTGCCAGCAGTTTATGGGGCAGGGGGGATGAAAAACTGTTTTTT.

This clone was counted a few times. The genes are TRBV11-2 and TRBJ2-5; unclear D gene. Trimming left V 0 bases short and J 5 bases short, with 10 bases between. The CDR3 consists of 14 residues. The germline gives CDR1 SGHAT, CDR2 FQNNGV. This chain's CDR3 is CASSLDPRLETQYF. The CDR3, as DNA: TGTGCCAGCAGCTTAGACCCGAGGCTGGAGACCCAGTACTTC.

The CDR3 protein is CATSREGGLGTEAFF. As DNA, the CDR3 is TGTGCCACCAGCAGAGAGGGGGGTTTGGGGACTGAAGCTTTCTTT. The chain joins TRBV15 to TRBJ1-1, with D perhaps TRBD1 (5 bases). Trimming left V 0 bases short and J 5 bases short, with 13 bases between. This CDR3 has 15 amino acids. The germline V gene encodes CDR1 LNHNV and CDR2 YYDKDF (reference sequence). The whole variable domain, filled in from reference TRBV15 and TRBJ1-1, reads DAMVIQNPRYQVTQFGKPVTLSCSQTLNHNVMYWYQQKSSQAPKLLFHYYDKDFNNEADTPDNFQSRRPNTSFCFLDIRSPGLGDTAMYLCATSREGGLGTEAFFGQGTRLTVV.

This chain joins TRBV3-1 (or the pseudogene TRBV3-2) and TRBJ2-3; the match to TRBD2 covers 8 bases. The junction had 6 bases not matched to a gene; V was cut back by 6 bases and J by 4 bases. The CDR3 is made up of 14 amino acids. The germline V gene encodes CDR1 LGHDT and CDR2 YNNKEL (reference sequence). The CDR3 spells CASRLSGGADTQYF. The CDR3 bases are TGTGCCAGCAGACTCTCGGGGGGGGCAGATACGCAGTATTTT.

V and J are TRBV12-3 or TRBV12-4 and TRBJ1-5; D is undetermined. The CDR3 sequence is 13 residues long. Trimming took 3 bases from V and 4 from J, leaving 7 bases between them. Written as DNA, the CDR3 is TGTGCCAGCAGTTTTTCGGGAAATCAGCCCCAGCATTTT. Protein sequence: CASSFSGNQPQHF.

This chain connects TRBV7-9 to TRBJ1-5; D remains unclear. V shed 0 bases and J shed 0 bases, with 6 bases lying between them. The CDR3 runs to 15 residues. Germline V gene lookup returns CDR1 SEHNR and CDR2 FQNEAQ (reference sequence). Here the CDR3 DNA reads TGTGCCAGCAGCTTAGCGAGAGATAGCAATCAGCCCCAGCATTTT. The encoded protein is CASSLARDSNQPQHF.

The chain has TRBV5-1 and TRBJ2-1, with 7 bases identical to TRBD2. With V trimmed by 2 bases and J by 4 bases, 12 bases remained unmatched. The CDR3 loop spans 17 amino acids. In germline, CDR1 is SGHRS, CDR2 YFSETQ. The CDR3 spells CASSLWRERGAYNEQFF. CDR3 nucleotides: TGCGCCAGCAGCTTATGGCGGGAGAGAGGGGCGTACAATGAGCAGTTCTTC. Full variable domain (remainder filled in from reference TRBV5-1 and TRBJ2-1): KAGVTQTPRYLIKTRGQQVTLSCSPISGHRSVSWYQQTPGQGLQFLFEYFSETQRNKGNFPGRFSGRQFSNSRSEMNVSTLELGDSALYLCASSLWRERGAYNEQFFGPGTRLTVL.

V gene TRBV5-8 combines with J gene TRBJ2-7, with 8 bases matching TRBD1. Germline CDR1 reads SGHTS; CDR2 reads YDEGEE. With V trimmed by 1 base and J by 2 bases, 2 bases remained unmatched. The CDR3 contains 14 residues. CDR3 protein: CASSLSGGPYEQYF. The CDR3 nucleotides read TGTGCCAGCAGCTTGTCAGGGGGCCCCTACGAGCAGTACTTC.

The chain uses TRBV11-3 and TRBJ2-6; 8 bases map to TRBD2. Per the germline V gene, CDR1 is SGHNT and CDR2 is YENEEA. The CDR3 loop spans 20 amino acids. V lost 1 base and J lost 0; bases outside the gene matches: 11. The CDR3 loop reads CASSLGRGGRFPSGANVLTF. The CDR3 nucleotides read TGTGCCAGCAGCTTAGGTCGAGGCGGGAGGTTCCCCTCTGGGGCCAACGTCCTGACTTTC.

The table lists this clone with a few counts. The chain employs TRBV19 and TRBJ1-1, with a possible D match to TRBD1 (6 bases). The V gene lost 3 bases and the J gene lost 1 base, with 12 bases spanning the gap. The CDR3 totals 15 residues. From germline, CDR1 is LNHDA and CDR2 SQIVND (reference sequence). In DNA form, the CDR3 reads TGTGCCAGTAGTATCGTTGCCAGGGGGAACACTGAAGCTTTCTTT. This encodes CASSIVARGNTEAFF.

The V call is TRBV5-5, the J call TRBJ1-5, with TRBD1 matching 7 bases. Germline CDR1 and CDR2: SGHKS and YYEKEE (reference sequence). CDR3 length: 15 residues. V lost 2 bases to trimming and J lost 2 bases; unmatched junction nucleotides: 4. The DNA of the CDR3 is TGTGCCAGCAGCTTACAGGGGTCCCGCAATCAGCCCCAGCATTTT. Translation gives CASSLQGSRNQPQHF. The variable domain in full, completed from reference TRBV5-5 and TRBJ1-5, reads DAGVTQSPTHLIKTRGQQVTLRCSPISGHKSVSWYQQVLGQGPQFIFQYYEKEERGRGNFPDRFSARQFPNYSSELNVNALLLGDSALYLCASSLQGSRNQPQHFGDGTRLSIL.

This chain links TRBV9 with TRBJ1-1, with D unclear. In germline, CDR1 is SGDLS, CDR2 YYNGEE. Trimming took 0 bases from V and 1 from J, leaving 10 bases between them. CDR3 length equals 15 residues. The CDR3 DNA reads TGTGCCAGCAGCGTAGCTACGGGTTGGAACACTGAAGCTTTCTTT. Translating gives CASSVATGWNTEAFF.

This clone was found once. V is TRBV15 and J is TRBJ2-5, with D possibly matching TRBD1 (6 bases). Germline CDR1 and CDR2: LNHNV and YYDKDF (reference sequence). The CDR3 runs to 15 residues. The V gene lost 2 bases and the J gene lost 5 bases, with 15 bases spanning the gap. The CDR3 is CATSRPRGQGETQYF. The CDR3 DNA follows: TGTGCCACCAGCAGACCCCGAGGGCAGGGGGAGACCCAGTACTTC.

The chain has TRBV9 and TRBJ2-7; tentatively, D is TRBD2 (6 bases). The CDR3 is 15 residues long. Trimming removed 4 bases from V and 0 bases from J, with 14 bases in between. Per the germline V gene, CDR1 is SGDLS and CDR2 is YYNGEE. The CDR3 region has the DNA TGTGCCAGCAGCCCAGCGGAGGGTATCTCCTACGAGCAGTACTTC. Translating gives CASSPAEGISYEQYF.

The chain couples TRBV6-5 to TRBJ2-3; 8 bases are a match to TRBD1. CDR1 MNHEY and CDR2 SVGAGI come from the germline V gene. V gave up 7 bases and J gave up 4 bases; unmatched junction bases: 10. The length of the CDR3 is 15 residues. The CDR3 sequence: CASIWDQGAPDTQYF. CDR3 DNA sequence: TGTGCCAGCATCTGGGACCAGGGGGCACCAGATACGCAGTATTTT.

This clone was counted a single time. J is TRBJ2-2 and V is TRBV6-1; 7 nucleotides line up with TRBD1. The length of the CDR3 is 16 residues. Trimming cost V 4 bases and J 7 bases; bases outside gene matches: 12. Germline V CDR1 and CDR2: MNHNS, SASEGT. CDR3 protein: CASSAKRDRINGELFF. The CDR3 bases are TGTGCCAGCAGTGCGAAACGGGACAGAATCAACGGGGAGCTGTTTTTT.